This T cell receptor (beta chain) was sequenced for a study of blood T cell repertoires in COVID-19. About the study: The United States, Italy and Spain supplied acute and convalescent COVID-19 samples. Nucleic acid was either cDNA or gDNA, and it came from T cells, B-cell-depleted T cells, or PBMCs.

The V and J ends lost 3 bases and 6 bases, in that order; junction bases with no gene match: 7. Germline CDR1 reads SGHRS; CDR2 reads YFSETQ. The CDR3 is made up of 14 amino acids. Using immunoSEQ multiplex PCR, the repertoire was profiled, and TCRdb retains in-frame clones only, with some absent. Found here are 85,000 to 120,000 clones, about 79% of them singletons; the top ten hold around 6.2%. The sequence was obtained from an elderly man with COVID-19, enrolled during active disease. The sequenced sample consisted of peripheral blood. The rearrangement uses TRBV5-1 and TRBJ2-7; TRBD1 aligns across 9 bases. CDR3 nucleotides: TGCGCCAGCAGCTCCCGGGACAGGGCCCTCGAGCAGTACTTC. This sequence encodes CASSSRDRALEQYF.